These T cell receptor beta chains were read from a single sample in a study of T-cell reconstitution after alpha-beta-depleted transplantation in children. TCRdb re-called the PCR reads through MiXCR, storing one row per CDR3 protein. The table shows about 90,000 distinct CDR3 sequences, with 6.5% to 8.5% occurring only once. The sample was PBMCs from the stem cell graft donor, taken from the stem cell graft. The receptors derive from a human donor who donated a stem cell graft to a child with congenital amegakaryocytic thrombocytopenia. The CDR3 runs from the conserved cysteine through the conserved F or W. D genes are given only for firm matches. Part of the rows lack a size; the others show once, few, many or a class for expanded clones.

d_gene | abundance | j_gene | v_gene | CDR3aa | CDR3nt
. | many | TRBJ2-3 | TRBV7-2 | CASSPGLASDTQYF | TGTGCCAGCAGCCCGGGGCTAGCGTCAGATACGCAGTATTTT
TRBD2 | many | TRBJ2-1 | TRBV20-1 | CSAALTSPPYNEQFF | TGCAGTGCAGCTCTGACTAGCCCCCCTTACAATGAGCAGTTCTTC
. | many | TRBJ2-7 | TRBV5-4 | CASSPPGHPSSYEQYF | TGTGCCAGCAGTCCACCGGGACACCCGTCCTCCTACGAGCAGTACTTC
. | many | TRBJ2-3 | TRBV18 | CASSPGLDTQYF | TGTGCCAGCTCACCAGGGTTAGATACGCAGTATTTT
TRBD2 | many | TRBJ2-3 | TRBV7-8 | CASSTLVLAATDTQYF | TGTGCCAGCAGCACCCTGGTTCTAGCGGCCACAGATACGCAGTATTTT
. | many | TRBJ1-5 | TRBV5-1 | CASSLAGSSNQPQHF | TGCGCCAGCAGCTTGGCAGGGTCTAGCAATCAGCCCCAGCATTTT
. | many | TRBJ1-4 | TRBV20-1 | CSARDTAGSEKLFF | TGCAGTGCTAGAGATACGGCGGGCAGTGAAAAACTGTTTTTT
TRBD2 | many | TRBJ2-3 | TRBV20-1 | CSAELSGGPTSDTQYF | TGCAGTGCAGAGCTTAGCGGGGGCCCTACCTCAGATACGCAGTATTTT
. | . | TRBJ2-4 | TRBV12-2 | CASRLALRQYHGVAKNIQYF | TGTGCAAGTCGCTTAGCGCTAAGACAGTATCATGGGGTAGCCAAAAACATTCAGTACTTC
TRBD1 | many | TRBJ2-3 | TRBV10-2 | CASSEQGARDTQYF | TGCGCCAGCAGTGAACAGGGGGCACGGGATACGCAGTATTTT
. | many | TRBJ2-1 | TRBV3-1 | CASSQGGGPSYNEQFF | TGTGCCAGCAGCCAAGGGGGCGGACCGTCCTACAATGAGCAGTTCTTC
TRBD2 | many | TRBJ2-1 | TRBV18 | CASSPPRSGGPNEQFF | TGTGCCAGCTCACCGCCCCGGTCGGGAGGGCCTAATGAGCAGTTCTTC
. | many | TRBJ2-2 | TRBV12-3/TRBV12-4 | CASSPFISPNTGELFF | TGTGCCAGCAGCCCCTTTATTTCGCCGAACACCGGGGAGCTGTTTTTT
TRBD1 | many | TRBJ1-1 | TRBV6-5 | CASSYRAGGTEAFF | TGTGCCAGCAGTTACCGTGCAGGGGGCACTGAAGCTTTCTTT
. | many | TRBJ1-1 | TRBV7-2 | CASSLVEDTEAFF | TGTGCCAGCAGCTTAGTTGAGGACACTGAAGCTTTCTTT
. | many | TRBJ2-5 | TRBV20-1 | CSAFYRGETQYF | TGCAGTGCGTTTTATAGAGGGGAGACCCAGTACTTC
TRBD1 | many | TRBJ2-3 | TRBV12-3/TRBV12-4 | CASSAAPGTGQSDSTDTQYF | TGTGCCAGCAGTGCAGCACCCGGGACAGGCCAATCGGATAGCACAGATACGCAGTATTTT
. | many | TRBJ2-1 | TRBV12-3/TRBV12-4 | CASTFSHGSYNEQFF | TGTGCCAGCACCTTCTCGCATGGGTCCTACAATGAGCAGTTCTTC
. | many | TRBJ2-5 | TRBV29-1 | CSVGGAEETQYF | TGCAGCGTTGGGGGGGCCGAAGAGACCCAGTACTTC
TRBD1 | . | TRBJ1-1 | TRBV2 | CASKRTGGTEAFF | TGTGCCAGCAAGAGAACAGGGGGGACTGAAGCTTTCTTT
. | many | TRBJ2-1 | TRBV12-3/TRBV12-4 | CASSLSGDEQFF | TGTGCCAGCAGTTTATCCGGGGATGAGCAGTTCTTC
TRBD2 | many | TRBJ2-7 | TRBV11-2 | CASSLEASGKQYF | TGTGCCAGCAGCTTAGAGGCTAGCGGGAAGCAGTACTTC
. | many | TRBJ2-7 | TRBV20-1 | CSASGLGASGGEQYF | TGCAGTGCTAGTGGGTTAGGGGCCTCGGGCGGCGAGCAGTACTTC
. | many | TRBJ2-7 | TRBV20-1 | CSANRGTAYEQYF | TGCAGTGCTAACCGCGGGACAGCCTACGAGCAGTACTTC
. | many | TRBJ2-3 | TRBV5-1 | CASSLEGRTSTDTQYF | TGCGCCAGCAGCTTGGAGGGACGGACTAGCACAGATACGCAGTATTTT
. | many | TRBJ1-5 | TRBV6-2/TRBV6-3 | CASSAAGAGSNQPQHF | TGTGCCAGCAGTGCCGCCGGGGCAGGTAGCAATCAGCCCCAGCATTTT
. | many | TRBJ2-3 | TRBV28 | CASSPRTGKGTDTQYF | TGTGCCAGCAGTCCCCGGACGGGCAAGGGCACAGATACGCAGTATTTT
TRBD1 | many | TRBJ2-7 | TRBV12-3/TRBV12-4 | CASSKGRGQAYEQYF | TGTGCCAGCAGTAAGGGGCGGGGACAGGCCTACGAGCAGTACTTC
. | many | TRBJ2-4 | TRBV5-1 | CASSLPGEDIQYF | TGCGCCAGCAGCTTGCCGGGAGAGGACATTCAGTACTTC